This is a list of T cell receptor beta chains from one sample in a study of T cell responses to AZD1222 COVID-19 vaccine. Some clones are missing from TCRdb's copy, which holds only in-frame ones; the method was immunoSEQ multiplex PCR. Of about 160,000 clones listed, roughly 90% are singletons. Sequenced here: peripheral blood, sampled 28 days after the second AZD1222 dose. The receptors shown here come from an adult who received the AZD1222 COVID-19 vaccine. CDR3s include the opening cysteine and the closing phenylalanine or tryptophan. D genes are given only for firm matches. Clone size is stated in some rows and not others, as once, few, many or a class when expanded.

D gene,clone size,V gene,J gene,CDR3 DNA,CDR3 protein
TRBD1,.,TRBV7-9,TRBJ1-5,TGTGCCAGCAGCTTAGCCGGACAGGCCGGTCAGCCCCAGCATTTT,CASSLAGQAGQPQHF
.,.,TRBV27,TRBJ2-7,TGTGCCAGCAGTTTATATGGTGAACAGCCCTACGAGCAGTACTTC,CASSLYGEQPYEQYF
TRBD1,once,TRBV27,TRBJ2-3,TGTGCCAGCAGTTCGGGACAGGGGCTCCCTGGAGATACGCAGTATTTT,CASSSGQGLPGDTQYF
TRBD1,.,TRBV19,TRBJ1-6,TGTGCCAGTAGTATAGGCGGGACAGCCTATAATTCACCCCTCCACTTT,CASSIGGTAYNSPLHF
.,.,TRBV7-3,TRBJ2-3,TGTGCCAGCAGCTTAGGGCCTGTGACAGATACGCAGTATTTT,CASSLGPVTDTQYF
.,.,TRBV28,TRBJ1-2,TGTGCCAGCAGTTTAGTTGGGACGGCTGGTGGCTACACCTTC,CASSLVGTAGGYTF
.,.,TRBV12-5,TRBJ2-1,TGTGCTAGTGGTGCGATCGGGGGTGAGCAGTTCTTC,CASGAIGGEQFF
.,.,TRBV27,TRBJ2-7,TGTGCCAGCAGTCGGAGGGGGGGGGCCCCCTACGAGCAGTACTTC,CASSRRGGAPYEQYF
TRBD2,.,TRBV5-4,TRBJ2-5,TGTGCCAGCAGCCCGGGGCTAGCGGGAGAGACCCAGTACTTC,CASSPGLAGETQYF
TRBD2,.,TRBV5-4,TRBJ2-1,TGTGCCAGCAGCTTGTCTAGCGGGGTCTACAATGAGCAGTTCTTC,CASSLSSGVYNEQFF
.,.,TRBV10-3,TRBJ2-1,TGTGCCATCAGTGAGTTCGGTGGGCTCGGTAGGGTTCCGAATGAGCAGTTCTTC,CAISEFGGLGRVPNEQFF
.,.,TRBV7-2,TRBJ1-3,TGTGCCAGCAGCTACCGCCGTGTTGGGTCTGGAAACACCATATATTTT,CASSYRRVGSGNTIYF
TRBD1,.,TRBV2,TRBJ1-2,TGTGCCAGCACCAAGGGACAGGGTGGTAACTATGGCTACACCTTC,CASTKGQGGNYGYTF
TRBD2,once,TRBV24-1,TRBJ2-5,TGTGCCACCAGTGATTTGACTAGCGGGAGTGATGAGACCCAGTACTTC,CATSDLTSGSDETQYF